This T cell receptor beta chain was retrieved from a study of beta chain features in type 1 diabetes (dated by TCRdb to about 2018). Study-wide context: Mean age, gender distribution, total cell number and subset yield were not different between patients and healthy donors. Regulatory and stem cell-like memory subsets were isolated from only 8 patients and roughly eight healthy donors, whereas naive and central memory subsets came from all 30 or so donors. The study compared TCRB repertoires of sorted circulating CD4+ T cell subsets between recently diagnosed type 1 diabetes patients and matched healthy donors. A total of under 140,000,000 sorted cells were examined across all samples, and the number of cells per subset was strongly correlated with RNA yield. What the study reported, not specific to this receptor: The naive, central memory and regulatory TCRB repertoires appeared to resemble one another more closely among patients than among healthy donors. A moderate but significant shortening of TCRB CDR3 length was observed in type 1 diabetes patients in all four CD4+ subsets. HLA sub-analyses involved small numbers of individuals, so any influence of HLA type on TCRB rearrangement remained unresolved. Because cDNA rather than genomic DNA was sequenced, highly expressing activated cells could have been over-represented, although no difference in activation and CD3 levels was found between groups. Shorter templates might have been favored by PCR, but patient and control samples were amplified and corrected together, so both groups would have been affected equally by any skew. At VDJ recombination sites, patients with type 1 diabetes made fewer insertions and deleted more nucleotides, a pattern implying thymic rearrangement abnormalities.

Measured from the cysteine to the phenylalanine, the CDR3 is 17 residues long. Just the 51-base CDR3 DNA is kept, in frame starting at base 1. For CDR1 and CDR2, the germline V gene lists SGHTA and FQGNSA. V has 2 bases trimmed and J has 4 bases trimmed; junction bases matching no gene number 8. A single peripheral blood draw of around 0.11 L on average was collected from each donor into heparinised tubes. A BD FACSAria II was used to sort naive, central memory, regulatory and stem cell-like memory CD4+ T cells with a panel that included CD45RO, CCR7, CD25, CD127, CD95 and CD27. Every sorted population had a purity above 95%. Right away, PBMCs were isolated by Lymphoprep density gradient centrifugation and were stained directly, with no culture step. Samples were stained and sorted in pairs, with one healthy donor and one patient per experiment, so that batch effects were minimized. Turning to this clone: Its antigen is not yet known. No qualities accompany the bases; no much larger clone lies one base away.

The High Capacity cDNA Reverse Transcription Kit was used to reverse transcribe all of the isolated RNA, meaning that expressed TCRB transcripts were what got sequenced. Deep immunoSEQ sequencing was performed on naive, central memory and regulatory T cell samples, with an average of about 4 million total reads per sample. Sorted cells were lysed in RLT buffer and RNA was extracted with DNase-treated RNeasy Micro or Mini kits, depending on cell number. To prevent cross-contamination, every cell subset was processed on its own, while patient and healthy donor samples were processed together. TCRB sequences were amplified from cDNA with the immunoSEQ multiplex PCR, producing 87-bp fragments spanning the CDR3 region. The amplicons were sequenced using the Illumina HiSeq platform. Concerning the study's data processing: PCR bias was computationally corrected using synthetic template baselines, reads within Hamming distance 2 were collapsed, and singletons that could not be merged were discarded. By aligning reads against IMGT, V, D and J genes, CDR3 length, and insertions or deletions at six rearrangement sites were assigned. Within each subset, clonotype counts were normalized to sorted cell number, and only after that were true diversity and Gini coefficients computed with the tcR R package. The overlap coefficient, calculated on TCRB nucleotide sequences, was used to measure repertoire sharing. Out-of-frame TCRB sequences from naive cells were analyzed to stand in for the pre-selection repertoire. In TCRdb, the immuneACCESS table is reduced to in-frame sequences with V and J assigned. These tables do not hold every clone; where another copy was compared, an unresolved V gene accounts for under half, and the others remain unexplained. That table is the source of V, J and clone size, and D and trimming were worked out from the DNA. Present in this sample are hundreds of thousands of clones, around 15% of which were seen just once. About 0.02% of the sample belongs to the ten largest clones.

This TCR came from a man aged 18 to 35 with type 1 diabetes. Material: naive CD4+ T cells from blood. The cell subset or site label on this specimen signifies: true naive CD4+ T cells. The sequence links TRBV7-2 to TRBJ2-3; 11 bases in the junction line up with TRBD2. The CDR3 region has the sequence CASSLTRLAGSADTQYF. The DNA is as follows: TGTGCCAGCAGCTTAACCCGACTAGCGGGGAGTGCAGATACGCAGTATTTT. The entire variable domain, with the stretches around the CDR3 drawn from the reference TRBV7-2 and TRBJ2-3 proteins, is GAGVSQSPSNKVTEKGKDVELRCDPISGHTALYWYRQSLGQGLEFLIYFQGNSAPDKSGLPSDRFSAERTGGSVSTLTIQRTQQEDSAVYLCASSLTRLAGSADTQYFGPGTRLTVL.